This T cell receptor (beta chain) was captured in a study of Ad26.COV2.S vaccination and SARS-CoV-2 variants. Across the study: Donor was in the COV1001 Ad26.COV2.S trial arm. The study gave Ad26.COV2.S intramuscularly, once or twice 56 days apart.

Sequenced by immunoSEQ multiplex PCR; TCRdb stores in-frame clones only, minus some. The table lists roughly 700,000 clones, about 89% of them singletons, with 1.5% in the top ten. Points on this clone: The antigen is undetermined.

Sample treatment: roughly 18 received Ad26.COV2.S at low or high dose, single or two shots; roughly five received placebo; per-sample allocation not given. Sampling happened 63 days after the first vaccine or placebo injection. J lost 7 bases, V lost 1 base, and 1 base had no gene match. In germline, CDR1 is MGHRA, CDR2 YSYEKL. The CDR3 runs 15 residues. Study observations and caveats: Total responses of T cells may have been underestimated by the analyses of TCR breadth and depth.

J is TRBJ2-1 and V is TRBV4-1; 13 nucleotides match TRBD2. This clonotype was obtained from a person between 18 and 65 years old who received the Ad26.COV2.S COVID-19 vaccine or a placebo. Source: peripheral blood, taken in a trial of Ad26.COV2.S vaccine versus placebo. In nucleotides, the CDR3 is TGCGCCAGCAGCCAAGGGACTAGCGGGGGTAATGAGCAGTTCTTC. It codes for CASSQGTSGGNEQFF.